This T cell receptor beta chain was found in a study of tumor and adjacent non-tumor tissue in lung cancer. A modified ARM-PCR protocol with three rounds of nested PCR amplified TCRbeta. In TCRdb, the multiplex PCR reads were re-called with MiXCR into one record per CDR3 protein. The sample consists of approximately 75,000 distinct CDR3 sequences, under 80% of them appearing once. For this clonotype: Its antigen remains unknown. The junction departs from the called germline gene at one end, perhaps through a read error.

The template was RNA from unsorted bulk tissue. General study results and limits: Tumor repertoires had a smaller top 100 clone share than normal lung.

Germline V gives CDR1 SGHAT, CDR2 FQNNGV. This CDR3 has 14 residues. This TCR derives from a woman in her forties or fifties with non-small cell lung cancer. The chain has TRBV11-2 and TRBJ2-1, with D unresolved. Sequenced: lung tumor tissue. The CDR3 protein is CTSSLGLSAEEQFF. The CDR3 DNA reads as TGTACCAGCAGCTTAGGCCTCTCAGCTGAGGAGCAGTTCTTC.